The T cell receptor (beta chain) described here comes from a study of patients and donors after allogeneic stem cell transplantation. The CDR3 spans 14 residues. Germline V gives CDR1 MNHNS, CDR2 SASEGT. TCRdb redid the calling of the RT-PCR reads with MiXCR, one entry per CDR3 protein. The sample carries roughly 230,000 distinct CDR3 sequences, about 14% recorded once. Concerning this clonotype: One end of the junction is discordant with germline, which a read error may explain.

The sequencing sample was made of blood, either unsorted or a sorted T cell fraction (not recorded which). This TCR was sampled from a human donor who was either an allogeneic HSCT recipient or a stem cell or donor lymphocyte infusion donor (not recorded which). It is not recorded whose cells these are; they may come from a transplant donor. This rearrangement joins TRBV6-1 to TRBJ1-3, with no clear D. The CDR3 spells CASGRDWSGNTVYF. The CDR3 DNA follows: TGTGCCAGCGGGAGGGATTGGAGCGGAAACACCGTATATTTT.